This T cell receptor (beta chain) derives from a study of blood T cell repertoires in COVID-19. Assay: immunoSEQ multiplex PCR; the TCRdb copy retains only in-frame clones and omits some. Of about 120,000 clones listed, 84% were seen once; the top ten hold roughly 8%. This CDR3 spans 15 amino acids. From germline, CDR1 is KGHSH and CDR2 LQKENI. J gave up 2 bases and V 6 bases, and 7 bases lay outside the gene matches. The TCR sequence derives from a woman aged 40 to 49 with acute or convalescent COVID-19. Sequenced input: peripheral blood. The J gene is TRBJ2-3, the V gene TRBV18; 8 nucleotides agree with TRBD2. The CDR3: CASSPTSEYTDTQYF. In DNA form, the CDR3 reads TGTGCCAGCTCTCCGACTAGCGAGTACACAGATACGCAGTATTTT.